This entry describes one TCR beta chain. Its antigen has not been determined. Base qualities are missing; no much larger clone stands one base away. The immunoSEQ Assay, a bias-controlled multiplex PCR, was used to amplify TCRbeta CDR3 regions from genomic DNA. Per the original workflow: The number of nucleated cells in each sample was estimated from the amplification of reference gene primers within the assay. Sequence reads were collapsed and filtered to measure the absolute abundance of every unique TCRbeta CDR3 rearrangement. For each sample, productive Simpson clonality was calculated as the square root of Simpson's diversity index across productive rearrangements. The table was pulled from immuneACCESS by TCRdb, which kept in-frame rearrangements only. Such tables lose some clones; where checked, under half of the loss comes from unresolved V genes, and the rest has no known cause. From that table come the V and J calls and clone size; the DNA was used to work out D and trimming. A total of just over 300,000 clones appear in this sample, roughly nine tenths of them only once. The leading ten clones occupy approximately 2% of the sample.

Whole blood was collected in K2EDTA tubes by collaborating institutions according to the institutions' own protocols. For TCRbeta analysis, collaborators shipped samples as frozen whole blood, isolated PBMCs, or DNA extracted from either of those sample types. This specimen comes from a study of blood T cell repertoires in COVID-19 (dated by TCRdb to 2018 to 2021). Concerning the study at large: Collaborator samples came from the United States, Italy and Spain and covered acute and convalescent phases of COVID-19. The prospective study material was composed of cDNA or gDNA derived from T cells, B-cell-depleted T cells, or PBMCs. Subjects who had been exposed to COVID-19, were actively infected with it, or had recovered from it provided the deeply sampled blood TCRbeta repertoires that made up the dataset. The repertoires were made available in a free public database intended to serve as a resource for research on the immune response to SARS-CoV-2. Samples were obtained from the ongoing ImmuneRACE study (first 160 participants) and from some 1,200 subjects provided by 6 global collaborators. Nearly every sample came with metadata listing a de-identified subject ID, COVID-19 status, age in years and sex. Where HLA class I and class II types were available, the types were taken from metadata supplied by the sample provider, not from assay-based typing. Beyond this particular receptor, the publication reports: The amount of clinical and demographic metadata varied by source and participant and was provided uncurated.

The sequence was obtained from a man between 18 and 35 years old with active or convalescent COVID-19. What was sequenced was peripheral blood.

CDR3 loop: CSAGTFGTEAFF. The sequenced DNA: TGCAGCGCAGGGACATTTGGCACTGAAGCTTTCTTT. The receptor chain draws on TRBV29-1 and TRBJ1-1; TRBD1 is possibly the D segment (6 matching bases). V loses 7 bases, J loses 4 bases, and the germline ends lie 13 bases apart. The germline V gene provides CDR1 SQVTM and CDR2 ANQGSEA. The CDR3 numbers 12 residues from cysteine through phenylalanine. The CDR3 DNA has 36 bases and is translated from base 1.